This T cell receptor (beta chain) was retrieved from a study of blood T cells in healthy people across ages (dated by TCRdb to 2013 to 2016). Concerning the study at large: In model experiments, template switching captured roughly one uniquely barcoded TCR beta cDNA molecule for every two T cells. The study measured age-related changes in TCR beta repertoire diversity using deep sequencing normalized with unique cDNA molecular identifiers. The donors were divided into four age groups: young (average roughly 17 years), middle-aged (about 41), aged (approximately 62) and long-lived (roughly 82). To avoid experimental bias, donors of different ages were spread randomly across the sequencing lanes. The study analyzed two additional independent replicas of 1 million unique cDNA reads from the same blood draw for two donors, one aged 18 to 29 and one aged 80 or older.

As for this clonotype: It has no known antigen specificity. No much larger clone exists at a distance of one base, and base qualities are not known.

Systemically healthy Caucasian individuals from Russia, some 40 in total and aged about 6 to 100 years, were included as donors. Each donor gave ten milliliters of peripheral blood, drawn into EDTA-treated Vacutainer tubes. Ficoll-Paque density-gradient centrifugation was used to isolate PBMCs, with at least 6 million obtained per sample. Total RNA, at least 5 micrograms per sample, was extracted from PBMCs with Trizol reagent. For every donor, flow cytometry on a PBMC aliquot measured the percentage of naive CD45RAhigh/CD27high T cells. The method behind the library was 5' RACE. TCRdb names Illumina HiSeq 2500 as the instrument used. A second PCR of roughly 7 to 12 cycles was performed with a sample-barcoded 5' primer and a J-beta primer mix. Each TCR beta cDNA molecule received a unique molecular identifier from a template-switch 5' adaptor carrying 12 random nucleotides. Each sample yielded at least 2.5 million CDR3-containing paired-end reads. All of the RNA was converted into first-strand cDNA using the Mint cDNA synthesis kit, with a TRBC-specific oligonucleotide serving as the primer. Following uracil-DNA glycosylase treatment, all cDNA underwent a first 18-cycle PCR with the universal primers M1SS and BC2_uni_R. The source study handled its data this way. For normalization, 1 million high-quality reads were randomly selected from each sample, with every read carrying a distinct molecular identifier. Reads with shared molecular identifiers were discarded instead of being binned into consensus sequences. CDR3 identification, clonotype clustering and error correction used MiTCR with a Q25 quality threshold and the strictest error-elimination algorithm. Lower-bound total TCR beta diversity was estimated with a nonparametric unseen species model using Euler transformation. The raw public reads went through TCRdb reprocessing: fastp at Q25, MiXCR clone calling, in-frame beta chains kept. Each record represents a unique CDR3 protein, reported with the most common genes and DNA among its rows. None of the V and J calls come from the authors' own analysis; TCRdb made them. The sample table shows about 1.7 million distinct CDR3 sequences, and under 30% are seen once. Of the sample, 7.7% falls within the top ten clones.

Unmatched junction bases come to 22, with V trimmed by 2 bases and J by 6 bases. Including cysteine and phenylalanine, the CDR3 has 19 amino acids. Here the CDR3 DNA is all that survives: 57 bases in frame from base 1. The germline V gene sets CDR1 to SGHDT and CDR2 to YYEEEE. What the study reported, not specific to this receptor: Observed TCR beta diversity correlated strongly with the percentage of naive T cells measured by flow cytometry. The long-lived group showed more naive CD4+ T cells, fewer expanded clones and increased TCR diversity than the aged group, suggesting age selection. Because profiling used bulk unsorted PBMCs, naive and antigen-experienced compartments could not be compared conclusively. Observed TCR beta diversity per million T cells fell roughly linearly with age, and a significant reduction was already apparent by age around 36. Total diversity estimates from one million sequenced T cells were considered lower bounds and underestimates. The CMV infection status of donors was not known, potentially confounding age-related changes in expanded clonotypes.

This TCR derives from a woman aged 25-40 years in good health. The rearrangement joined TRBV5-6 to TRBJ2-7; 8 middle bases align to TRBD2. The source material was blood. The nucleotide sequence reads TGTGCCAGCAGCTTATATGTACCAGCGGGGGAGATACTTACTGGCGAGCAGTACTTC. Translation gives CASSLYVPAGEILTGEQYF. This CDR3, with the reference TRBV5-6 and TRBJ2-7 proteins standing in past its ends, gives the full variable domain DAGVTQSPTHLIKTRGQQVTLRCSPKSGHDTVSWYQQALGQGPQFIFQYYEEEERQRGNFPDRFSGHQFPNYSSELNVNALLLGDSALYLCASSLYVPAGEILTGEQYFGPGTRLTVT.